Reported below is one TCR beta chain. Some clones are missing from TCRdb's copy, which holds only in-frame ones; the method was immunoSEQ multiplex PCR. The top ten hold roughly 13% of the sample, which has roughly 500,000 clones, roughly 80% seen once. The sample comes from a study of shared clonotypes between healthy human individuals. Unsorted samples drew genomic DNA from 70 million to 95 million PBMCs. The TCR sequence derives from a woman in her thirties or forties in good health. Some clones in this sample may be carry-over from other donors' samples. Sequencing was carried out using PBMCs.

For the CDR3, the DNA is TGTGCCAGCACCCTAGTGGGACTAGCGGGAGGGAGCTCCTACAATGAGCAGTTCTTC. Translating gives CASTLVGLAGGSSYNEQFF. This chain joins TRBV27 and TRBJ2-1; 16 bases map to TRBD2. CDR1 and CDR2 from the germline V gene are MNHEY and SMNVEV (reference sequence). V was pared by 7 bases and J by 0 bases, with 9 bases of the junction left unmatched. The CDR3 loop spans 19 amino acids.